This paragraph reports one T cell receptor (beta chain). Ages ranged from about 18 to 90 years, with residence in about 23 US areas. The study recruited exposed participants who had met a COVID-19 case within 2 weeks before entry. Per the authors' pipeline: Amplification from reference gene primers served as the basis for estimated nucleated cell counts. Data came from immunoSEQ multiplex PCR; TCRdb stores just in-frame clones and leaves some out. V and J calls and clone size are those listed in that table; D and trimming were worked out from the DNA. The sample shows over 350,000 clones, approximately 91% of them seen only once. Germline V gives CDR1 SGHAT, CDR2 FQDESV (reference sequence). With V trimmed by 3 bases and J by 4 bases, 3 bases remained unmatched. The CDR3 has 14 residues. The sample originates from a study of blood T cell repertoires in COVID-19. Study-wide context: The United States, Italy and Spain provided the acute and convalescent COVID-19 samples.

Sample: PBMCs or T cells enriched from blood (not recorded which). The gene calls are TRBV11-1 and TRBJ1-2; the match to TRBD1 covers 9 bases. This TCR came from a woman in her 40s who had been exposed to COVID-19. The CDR3 sequence is CASSFGQGIYGYTF. CDR3 DNA: TGTGCCAGCAGCTTCGGACAGGGGATCTATGGCTACACCTTC.